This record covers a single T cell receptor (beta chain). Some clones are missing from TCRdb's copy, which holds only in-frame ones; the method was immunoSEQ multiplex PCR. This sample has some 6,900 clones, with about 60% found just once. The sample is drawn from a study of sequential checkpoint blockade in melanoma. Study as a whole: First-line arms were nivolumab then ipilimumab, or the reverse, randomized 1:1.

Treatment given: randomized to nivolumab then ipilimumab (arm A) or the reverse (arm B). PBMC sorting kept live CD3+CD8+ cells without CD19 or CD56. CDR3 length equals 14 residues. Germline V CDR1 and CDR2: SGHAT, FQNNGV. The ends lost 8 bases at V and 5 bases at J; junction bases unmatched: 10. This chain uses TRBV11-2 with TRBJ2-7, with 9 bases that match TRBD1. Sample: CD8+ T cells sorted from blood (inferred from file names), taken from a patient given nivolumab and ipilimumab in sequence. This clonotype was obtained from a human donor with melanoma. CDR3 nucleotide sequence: TGTGCCAGCCGGGGCGGGACAGGGAAAAACGAGCAGTACTTC. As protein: CASRGGTGKNEQYF.